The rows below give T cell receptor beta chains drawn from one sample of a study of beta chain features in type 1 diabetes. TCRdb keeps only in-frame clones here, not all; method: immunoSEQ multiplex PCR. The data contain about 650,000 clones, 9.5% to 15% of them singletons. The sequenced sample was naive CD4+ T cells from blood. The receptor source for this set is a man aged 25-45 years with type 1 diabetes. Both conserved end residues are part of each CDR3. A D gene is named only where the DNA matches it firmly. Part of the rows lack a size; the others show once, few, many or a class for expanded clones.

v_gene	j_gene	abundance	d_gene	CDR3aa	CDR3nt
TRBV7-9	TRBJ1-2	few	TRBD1	CASSQGTGTNYGYTF	TGTGCCAGCAGCCAAGGGACAGGGACTAACTATGGCTACACCTTC
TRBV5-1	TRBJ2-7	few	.	CASSPTPGSTYEQYF	TGCGCCAGCAGCCCCACCCCGGGGTCAACCTACGAGCAGTACTTC
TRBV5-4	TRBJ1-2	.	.	CASSLGEGYGYTF	TGTGCCAGCAGCTTGGGGGAGGGGTATGGCTACACCTTC
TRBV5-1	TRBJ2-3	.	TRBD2	CASSLATAGGRDTQYF	TGCGCCAGCAGCTTGGCCACAGCGGGAGGACGGGATACGCAGTATTTT
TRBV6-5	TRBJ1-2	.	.	CASSYSNSGSYGYTF	TGTGCCAGCAGTTACTCGAACTCAGGTAGCTATGGCTACACCTTC
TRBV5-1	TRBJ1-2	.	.	CASSLLHSKGNGYTF	TGCGCCAGCAGCTTGCTCCACTCTAAAGGGAATGGCTACACCTTC
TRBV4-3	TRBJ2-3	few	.	CASSQALADTQYF	TGCGCCAGCAGCCAGGCCTTGGCAGATACGCAGTATTTT
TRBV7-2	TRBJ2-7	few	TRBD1	CASSLAGTGGPYEQYF	TGTGCCAGCAGCTTAGCTGGGACAGGGGGCCCCTACGAGCAGTACTTC
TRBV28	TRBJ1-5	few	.	CASSLTSNQPQHF	TGTGCCAGCAGTTTAACTAGCAATCAGCCCCAGCATTTT
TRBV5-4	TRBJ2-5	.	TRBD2	CASSLAGTKETQYF	TGTGCCAGCAGCCTAGCGGGGACCAAAGAGACCCAGTACTTC
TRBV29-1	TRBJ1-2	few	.	CSVESGYTF	TGCAGCGTTGAAAGCGGCTACACCTTC
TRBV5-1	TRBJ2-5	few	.	CASSLEFETQYF	TGCGCCAGCAGCTTGGAGTTTGAGACCCAGTACTTC
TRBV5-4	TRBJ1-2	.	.	CASSVTGNTNYGYTF	TGTGCCAGCAGCGTAACAGGGAATACTAACTATGGCTACACCTTC
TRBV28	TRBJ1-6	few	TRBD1	CASRFLGQGASPLHF	TGTGCCAGCAGGTTTCTGGGGCAGGGGGCTTCACCCCTCCACTTT
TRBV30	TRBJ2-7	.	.	CAWSYAYEQYF	TGTGCCTGGAGTTATGCCTACGAGCAGTACTTC
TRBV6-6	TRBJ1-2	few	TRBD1	CASAALDRGHGYTF	TGTGCCAGCGCTGCGCTCGACAGGGGGCATGGCTACACCTTC
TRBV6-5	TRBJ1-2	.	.	CASAPEVRYGYTF	TGTGCCAGCGCCCCAGAGGTGCGATATGGCTACACCTTC
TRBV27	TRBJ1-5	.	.	CASRPWADSNQPQHF	TGTGCCAGCAGGCCTTGGGCGGATAGCAATCAGCCCCAGCATTTT
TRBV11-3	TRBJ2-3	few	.	CASSLDPPRGLSTDTQYF	TGTGCCAGCAGCTTAGATCCTCCACGGGGCTTAAGCACAGATACGCAGTATTTT
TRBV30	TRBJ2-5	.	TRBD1	CAWSVLGTGAQETQYF	TGTGCCTGGAGTGTGTTAGGGACAGGGGCCCAAGAGACCCAGTACTTC
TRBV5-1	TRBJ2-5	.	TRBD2	CASSPSSGGNEETQYF	TGCGCCAGCAGCCCAAGTAGCGGGGGGAACGAAGAGACCCAGTACTTC
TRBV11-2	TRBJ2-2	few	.	CASSFAGPGELFF	TGTGCCAGCAGCTTCGCAGGGCCCGGGGAGCTGTTTTTT
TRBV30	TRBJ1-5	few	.	CAWSVGASNQPQHF	TGTGCCTGGAGTGTTGGGGCTAGCAATCAGCCCCAGCATTTT
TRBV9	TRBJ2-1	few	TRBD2	CASSLLAGGQSSYNEQFF	TGTGCCAGCAGCTTACTAGCGGGGGGCCAAAGCTCCTACAATGAGCAGTTCTTC
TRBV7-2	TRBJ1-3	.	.	CASSFSGPGSGNTIYF	TGTGCCAGCAGCTTTTCCGGGCCCGGTTCTGGAAACACCATATATTTT
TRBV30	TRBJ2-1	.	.	CAWSLMGGQFF	TGTGCCTGGTCCTTAATGGGGGGGCAGTTCTTC
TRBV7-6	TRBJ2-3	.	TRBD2	CASSLGLSGGTDTQYF	TGTGCCAGCAGCTTAGGCCTTAGCGGGGGCACAGATACGCAGTATTTT
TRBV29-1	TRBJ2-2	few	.	CSVTDNTGELFF	TGCAGCGTGACAGATAACACCGGGGAGCTGTTTTTT
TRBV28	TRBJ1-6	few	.	CASSSPTGTPLHF	TGTGCCAGCAGTTCCCCGACAGGTACACCCCTCCACTTT
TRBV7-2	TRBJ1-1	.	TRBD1	CASSLGRDRENTEAFF	TGTGCCAGCAGCTTAGGGAGGGACAGGGAGAACACTGAAGCTTTCTTT
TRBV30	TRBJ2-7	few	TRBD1	CAWSLTGQGAGEQYF	TGTGCCTGGAGTCTCACGGGACAGGGGGCAGGAGAGCAGTACTTC